The present T cell receptor beta chain was sequenced within a study of shared clonotypes between healthy human individuals. Produced via immunoSEQ multiplex PCR; TCRdb's table is partial and in-frame only. This sample carries roughly 2 million clones, 90% to 95% of them seen once, and the ten largest clones take 0.1% to 0.15%. Germline values: CDR1 SGHVS, CDR2 FNYEAQ. V was shortened by 5 bases and J by 2 bases, with 12 bases between the two germline ends. The CDR3 is made up of 14 amino acids. The chain joins TRBV7-6 to TRBJ2-5; D is unclear. Sequencing was performed on naive CD4+ T cells sorted from blood. The subset is: CD45RA+ positively selected. The receptor's source is a man aged 18-30 years in good health. The DNA of the CDR3 is TGTGCCAGCAGCCCCTGGGCGGCTCAAGAGACCCAGTACTTC. Protein: CASSPWAAQETQYF.